This T cell receptor (beta chain) was retrieved from a study of beta chain features in type 1 diabetes. Study information: Healthy donors and patients showed comparable age, gender and cell yields. Points from the study as a whole: There were fewer insertions and more deletions at the VDJ junctions of type 1 diabetes patients. TCRB CDR3 length was moderately but significantly reduced in all four CD4+ subsets of Type 1 diabetes patients.

All of the isolated RNA was reverse transcribed, so expressed TCRB transcripts were sequenced. Measured with immunoSEQ multiplex PCR; TCRdb has only the in-frame clones, and not every one. The table lists over 350,000 clones, over 12% of them singletons, with roughly 0.017% in the top ten. Germline V gene sequence: CDR1 SGHNT, CDR2 YYREEE (reference sequence). J gave up 0 bases and V 5 bases, and 5 bases lay outside the gene matches. This CDR3 has 14 amino acids. On average, the one heparinised blood draw given by each donor was approximately 120 mL. This clone was counted between two and nine times. Its target is not known.

The chain recombines TRBV5-4 with TRBJ2-7, with 7 positions matching TRBD1. The clonotype originates from a woman aged 18-29 years in good health. The source material was naive CD4+ T cells from blood. The CDR3 region is CASSVDRVSYEQYF. The CDR3 nucleotides are TGTGCCAGCAGTGTAGACAGGGTCTCCTACGAGCAGTACTTC.